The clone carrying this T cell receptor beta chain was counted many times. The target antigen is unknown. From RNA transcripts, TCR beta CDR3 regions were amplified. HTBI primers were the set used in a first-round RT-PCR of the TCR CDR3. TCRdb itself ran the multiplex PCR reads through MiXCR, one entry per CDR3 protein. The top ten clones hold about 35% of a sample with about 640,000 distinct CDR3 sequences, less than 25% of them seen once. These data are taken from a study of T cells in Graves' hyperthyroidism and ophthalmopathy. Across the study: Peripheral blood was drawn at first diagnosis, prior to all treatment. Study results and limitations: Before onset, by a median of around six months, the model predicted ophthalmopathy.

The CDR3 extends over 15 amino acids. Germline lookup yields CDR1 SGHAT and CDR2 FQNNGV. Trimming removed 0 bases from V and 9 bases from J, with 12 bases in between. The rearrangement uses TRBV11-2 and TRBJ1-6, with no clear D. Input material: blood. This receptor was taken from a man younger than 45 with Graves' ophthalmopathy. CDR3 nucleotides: TGTGCCAGCAGCTTAGAAGAGGGCCTTGGTTCACCCCTCCACTTT. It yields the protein CASSLEEGLGSPLHF.